This T cell receptor (beta chain) was found in a study of T cell responses to AZD1222 COVID-19 vaccine. Study-wide findings and caveats: In a largely white British group with more females than males, clonal diversity was possibly underestimated.

Sequenced by immunoSEQ multiplex PCR; TCRdb stores in-frame clones only, minus some. The sample shows over 100,000 clones, over 75% of them seen only once. Concerning this clone itself: The antigen is unknown.

The V gene lost 4 bases and the J gene lost 3 bases, with 13 bases spanning the gap. The CDR3 has 14 residues. In germline, CDR1 is MNHEY, CDR2 SMNVEV (reference sequence). The specimen was peripheral blood, collected on day 0 of MenACWY control vaccination. This receptor was obtained from an adult in good health. This chain uses TRBV27 with TRBJ2-7; tentatively, D is TRBD1 (7 bases). CDR3 loop: CASSSQGGIYEQYF. CDR3 nucleotides: TGTGCCAGCAGTTCGCAGGGGGGAATCTACGAGCAGTACTTC.